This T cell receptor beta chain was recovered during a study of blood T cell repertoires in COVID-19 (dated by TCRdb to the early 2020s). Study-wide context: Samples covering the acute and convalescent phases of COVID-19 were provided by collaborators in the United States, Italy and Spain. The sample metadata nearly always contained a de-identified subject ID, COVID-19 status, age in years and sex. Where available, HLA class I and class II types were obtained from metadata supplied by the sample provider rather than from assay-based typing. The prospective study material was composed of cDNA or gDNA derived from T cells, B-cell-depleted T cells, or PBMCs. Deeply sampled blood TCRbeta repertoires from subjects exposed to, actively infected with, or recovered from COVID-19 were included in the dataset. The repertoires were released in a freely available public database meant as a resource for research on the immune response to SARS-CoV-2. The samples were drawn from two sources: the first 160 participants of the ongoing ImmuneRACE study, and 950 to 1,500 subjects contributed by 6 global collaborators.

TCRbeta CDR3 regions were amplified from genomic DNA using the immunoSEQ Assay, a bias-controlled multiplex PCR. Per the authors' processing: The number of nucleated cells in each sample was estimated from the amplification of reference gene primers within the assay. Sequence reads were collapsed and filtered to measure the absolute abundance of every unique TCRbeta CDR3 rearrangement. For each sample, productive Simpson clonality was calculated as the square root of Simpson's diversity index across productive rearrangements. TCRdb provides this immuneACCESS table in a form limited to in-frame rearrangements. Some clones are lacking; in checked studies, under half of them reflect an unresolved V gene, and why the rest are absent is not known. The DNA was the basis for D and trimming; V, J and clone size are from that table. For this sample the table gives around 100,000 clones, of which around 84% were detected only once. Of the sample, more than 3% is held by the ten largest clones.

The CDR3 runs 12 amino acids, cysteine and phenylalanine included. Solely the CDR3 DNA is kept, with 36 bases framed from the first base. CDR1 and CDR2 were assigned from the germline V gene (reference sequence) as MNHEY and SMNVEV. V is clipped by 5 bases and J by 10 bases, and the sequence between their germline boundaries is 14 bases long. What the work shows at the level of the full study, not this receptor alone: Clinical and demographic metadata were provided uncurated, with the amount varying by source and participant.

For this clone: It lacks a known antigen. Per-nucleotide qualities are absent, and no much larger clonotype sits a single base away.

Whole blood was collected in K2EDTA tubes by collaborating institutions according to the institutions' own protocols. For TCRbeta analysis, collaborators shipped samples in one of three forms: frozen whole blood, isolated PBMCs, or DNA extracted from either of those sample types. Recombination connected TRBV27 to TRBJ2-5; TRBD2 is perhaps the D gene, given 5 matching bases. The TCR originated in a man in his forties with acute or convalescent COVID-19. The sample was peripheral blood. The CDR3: CASSTPAGDQYF. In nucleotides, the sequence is TGTGCCAGCAGTACACCAGCCGGGGACCAGTACTTC.